This record looks at one T cell receptor (beta chain) sequence and its context. The data derive from a study of blood T cell repertoires in COVID-19. CDR3 length equals 15 residues. Trimming shortened V by 6 bases and J by 0 bases, and 12 bases separated the two germline ends. The germline V gene has CDR1 LNHDA and CDR2 SQIVND (reference sequence). Under the authors' procedure: By means of reference gene primer amplification, nucleated cell counts were estimated. The repertoire was sequenced with immunoSEQ multiplex PCR; TCRdb's copy has only in-frame clones and lacks some. V, J and clone size reflect that table, while D and trimming were determined from the DNA. The data show 160,000 or so clones, approximately 80% seen once.

Sequenced input: PBMCs or T cells enriched from blood (not recorded which). The TCR sequence derives from a woman aged 60 to 75 who had recovered from COVID-19. J is TRBJ2-1 and V is TRBV19; a weak D match, TRBD1 (6 bases). The CDR3 sequence: CASSTQGFSYNEQFF. CDR3 nucleotide sequence: TGTGCCAGTAGCACTCAGGGGTTCTCCTACAATGAGCAGTTCTTC.